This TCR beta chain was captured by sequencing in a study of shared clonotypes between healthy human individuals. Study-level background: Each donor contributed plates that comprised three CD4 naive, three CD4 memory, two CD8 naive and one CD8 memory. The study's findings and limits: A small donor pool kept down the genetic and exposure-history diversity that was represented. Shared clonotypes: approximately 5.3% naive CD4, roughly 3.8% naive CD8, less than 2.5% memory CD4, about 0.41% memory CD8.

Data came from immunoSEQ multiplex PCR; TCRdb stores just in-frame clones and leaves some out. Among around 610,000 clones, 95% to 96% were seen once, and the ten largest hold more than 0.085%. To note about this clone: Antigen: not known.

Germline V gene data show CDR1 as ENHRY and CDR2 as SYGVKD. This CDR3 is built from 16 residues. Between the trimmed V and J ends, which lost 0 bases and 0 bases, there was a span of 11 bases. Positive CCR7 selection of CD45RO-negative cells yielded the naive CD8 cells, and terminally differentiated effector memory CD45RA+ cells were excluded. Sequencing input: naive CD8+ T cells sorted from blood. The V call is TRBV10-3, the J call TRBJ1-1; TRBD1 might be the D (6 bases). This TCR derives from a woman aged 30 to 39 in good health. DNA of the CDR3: TGTGCCATCAGTGAGTCAACTACAGGGTTGAACACTGAAGCTTTCTTT. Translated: CAISESTTGLNTEAFF.